These 8 T cell receptor beta chains were all obtained from the same sample, sequenced in a study of CD8 T cells in Susac syndrome. Random hexamers were used to reverse transcribe an amount of roughly 0.45 to 1 ug RNA. TCRdb used MiXCR to reprocess the immunoSEQ multiplex PCR reads, holding one entry per CDR3 protein. The data contain about 200,000 distinct CDR3 sequences, roughly 96% of them singletons. Sequenced material: CD4+ T cells from PBMCs. Receptor source: a human donor with multiple sclerosis.

The chain joins TRBV20-1 to TRBJ1-1, with D perhaps TRBD1 (5 bases). This CDR3 is built from 12 residues. V gave up 3 bases and J gave up 5 bases, with 10 bases separating them. Germline values: CDR1 DFQATT, CDR2 SNEGSKA (reference sequence). The CDR3 DNA reads as TGCAGTGCTAGTAGGCAGGGAACTGAAGCTTTCTTT. Translating it yields CSASRQGTEAFF.

This sequence joins TRBV29-1 and TRBJ2-1, with D tentatively TRBD1 (5 bases). Germline V gene sequence: CDR1 SQVTM, CDR2 ANQGSEA. The CDR3 has 12 residues. V lost 7 bases and J 7 bases, leaving 14 bases between the germline ends. This CDR3 reads CSGIVGANEQFF. DNA for the CDR3: TGCAGCGGTATTGTAGGGGCGAATGAGCAGTTCTTC.

This clonotype has a single count. This chain links TRBV5-1 with TRBJ2-5; D might be TRBD2 (5 bases). The germline gives CDR1 SGHRS, CDR2 YFSETQ. This CDR3 spans 15 amino acids. With 7 bases removed from V and 1 base from J, the gap between germline ends came to 17 bases. The CDR3 loop is CASSPLGRAQETQYF. The CDR3 coding sequence is TGCGCCAGCTCACCCCTGGGGAGAGCCCAAGAGACCCAGTACTTC. The complete variable domain, with remaining parts taken from reference TRBV5-1 and TRBJ2-5, reads KAGVTQTPRYLIKTRGQQVTLSCSPISGHRSVSWYQQTPGQGLQFLFEYFSETQRNKGNFPGRFSGRQFSNSRSEMNVSTLELGDSALYLCASSPLGRAQETQYFGPGTRLLVL.

A single count supports this clonotype. The V call is TRBV3-1, the J call TRBJ2-2; D ambiguous. The V end was cut by 4 bases, the J end by 0 bases, with 12 bases between. CDR3 size: 16 residues. Germline CDR1 and CDR2: LGHDT and YNNKEL (reference sequence). The CDR3 nucleotides are TGTGCCAGCAGCCCTACCTTTTGGACGAACACCGGGGAGCTGTTTTTT. Protein: CASSPTFWTNTGELFF.

This clonotype was found once. V is TRBV30 and J is TRBJ2-3; possibly TRBD1 for D (5 bases). V dropped 3 bases and J dropped 0 bases, with 10 bases sitting between them. CDR3 size: 14 residues. The germline V gene encodes CDR1 GTSNPN and CDR2 SVGIG (reference sequence). The CDR3 DNA follows: TGTGCCTGGAGAAAGGGGCCTAGCACAGATACGCAGTATTTT. Translated, it gives CAWRKGPSTDTQYF.

V and J are TRBV20-1 and TRBJ2-1, with D perhaps given as TRBD1 or TRBD2 (5 bases each). In germline, CDR1 is DFQATT, CDR2 SNEGSKA (reference sequence). This CDR3 comprises 12 residues. For the CDR3, the DNA is TGCATTCCAGGGACCGGTGACAATGAGCAGTTCTTC. As protein: CIPGTGDNEQFF.

This clonotype was found once. The chain links TRBV27 to TRBJ2-3; no clear D gene. The V end was cut by 6 bases, the J end by 1 base, with 11 bases between. This CDR3 region has 14 residues. Per the germline V gene, CDR1 is MNHEY and CDR2 is SMNVEV (reference sequence). CDR3 sequence: CASSYGRGTDTQYF. The CDR3 nucleotides read TGTGCCAGCAGCTATGGCCGCGGCACAGATACGCAGTATTTT.

The CDR3 DNA sequence: TGTGCCAGCAGTTACTCGCCGGACTATGGCTACACCTTC. It codes for CASSYSPDYGYTF. The gene calls are TRBV6-6 and TRBJ1-2; no clear D gene. V was clipped by 0 bases and J by 3 bases, with 5 bases between them. Germline V gene lookup returns CDR1 MNHNY and CDR2 SVGAGI (reference sequence). The CDR3 is 13 amino acids.